The rows below give T cell receptor beta chains drawn from one sample of a study of blood T cell repertoires in COVID-19. The table came from immunoSEQ multiplex PCR; TCRdb's copy has only in-frame clones and leaves some out. The sample has about 180,000 clones, 86% seen once. Sequences were obtained from PBMCs or T cells enriched from blood (not recorded which). The receptor source for this set is a woman under 40 who had recovered from COVID-19. Both conserved end residues are part of each CDR3. D genes are given only for firm matches. The size entry is marked missing in some rows and otherwise reads once, few, many or a size class.

v_call	d_call	j_call	clone_size	cdr3_aa	cdr3_nt
TRBV12-3/TRBV12-4	-	TRBJ2-2	-	CASSSRVDGELFF	TGTGCCAGCAGTTCCCGCGTTGACGGGGAGCTGTTTTTT
TRBV5-6	-	TRBJ2-3	-	CASSLGWGRTDTQYF	TGTGCCAGCAGCTTGGGTTGGGGGAGGACAGATACGCAGTATTTT
TRBV27	-	TRBJ1-6	-	CASSLQARPYNSPLHF	TGTGCCAGCAGTTTACAGGCAAGGCCCTATAATTCACCCCTCCACTTT
TRBV7-2	-	TRBJ1-1	few	CASSREARGNTEAFF	TGTGCCAGCAGCCGGGAAGCCAGGGGGAACACTGAAGCTTTCTTT
TRBV11-3	-	TRBJ2-1	-	CASSRRIGGTPNEQFF	TGTGCCAGCAGCCGACGTATTGGCGGGACGCCGAATGAGCAGTTCTTC
TRBV5-6	-	TRBJ1-2	-	CASSLSGTLYGYTF	TGTGCCAGCAGCTTATCCGGGACACTTTATGGCTACACCTTC
TRBV13	-	TRBJ1-4	-	CASSLGAGELFF	TGTGCCAGCAGCTTAGGCGCGGGGGAACTGTTTTTT
TRBV27	-	TRBJ1-1	once	CASKRTEGLAFF	TGTGCCAGCAAGAGGACAGAGGGGTTGGCTTTCTTT
TRBV10-2	-	TRBJ2-7	-	CASSDSSYEQYF	TGCGCCAGCAGTGACAGCTCCTACGAGCAGTACTTC
TRBV6-5	TRBD1	TRBJ1-2	-	CASRPRQGGYGYTF	TGTGCCAGCAGACCAAGACAGGGGGGGTATGGCTACACCTTC
TRBV18	TRBD2	TRBJ2-3	-	CASSPLLAGGSTDTQYF	TGTGCCAGCTCACCACTCCTAGCGGGAGGGAGCACAGATACGCAGTATTTT
TRBV12-5	-	TRBJ1-2	many	CASGFSNYGYTF	TGTGCTAGTGGTTTCTCTAACTATGGCTACACCTTC
TRBV7-2	-	TRBJ2-5	once	CASRLGLPNLYF	TGTGCCAGCCGCCTCGGACTACCTAATCTGTACTTC
TRBV2	-	TRBJ2-7	-	CASSEESRPNYEQYF	TGTGCCAGCAGTGAGGAGTCCCGCCCCAATTACGAGCAGTACTTC
TRBV5-1	-	TRBJ2-1	-	CASSLRRQFF	TGCGCCAGCAGCCTCAGGCGGCAGTTCTTC
TRBV24-1	TRBD1	TRBJ2-5	-	CATSPTGQGETQYF	TGTGCCACCAGCCCCACGGGACAGGGGGAGACCCAGTACTTC
TRBV28	TRBD1	TRBJ1-1	-	CASSSYRGRTEAFF	TGTGCCAGCAGTAGTTACAGGGGGCGCACTGAAGCTTTCTTT
TRBV9	-	TRBJ2-7	-	CASSVGYAGLEQYF	TGTGCCAGCAGCGTAGGGTATGCAGGGCTCGAGCAGTACTTC
TRBV5-1	-	TRBJ2-2	-	CASSLRQGTGELFF	TGCGCCAGCAGCTTGCGGCAGGGGACCGGGGAGCTGTTTTTT
TRBV27	-	TRBJ1-1	-	CASNHPGTEAFF	TGTGCCAGCAATCACCCCGGGACTGAAGCTTTCTTT
TRBV19	-	TRBJ2-7	-	CASSIGTELYEQYF	TGTGCCAGTAGTATAGGGACAGAATTATACGAGCAGTACTTC
TRBV18	-	TRBJ2-1	-	CASSPPGRTYNEQFF	TGTGCCAGCTCACCTCCCGGGCGGACTTACAATGAGCAGTTCTTC
TRBV25-1	TRBD1	TRBJ1-4	-	CASSGGLGTENEKLFF	TGTGCCAGCAGTGGGGGACTGGGGACAGAGAATGAAAAACTGTTTTTT
TRBV5-4	TRBD2	TRBJ2-6	-	CASSSPSGRDSGANVLTF	TGTGCCAGCAGCTCCCCTAGCGGGAGAGACTCTGGGGCCAACGTCCTGACTTTC
TRBV5-5	TRBD1	TRBJ2-4	few	CASSPKPTGGVAKNIQYF	TGTGCCAGCAGCCCTAAACCTACAGGGGGAGTAGCCAAAAACATTCAGTACTTC
TRBV6-5	-	TRBJ2-3	once	CASSYGKRWSTDTQYF	TGTGCCAGCAGTTACGGAAAGCGATGGAGCACAGATACGCAGTATTTT
TRBV19	TRBD1	TRBJ1-1	-	CASRPTGGNTEAFF	TGTGCCAGTAGACCGACAGGGGGGAACACTGAAGCTTTCTTT
TRBV18	TRBD1	TRBJ1-1	-	CASSVNRGMNTEAFF	TGTGCCAGCTCAGTCAACAGGGGAATGAACACTGAAGCTTTCTTT
TRBV7-9	TRBD2	TRBJ2-1	-	CASSADPGLAGVEQFF	TGTGCCAGCAGCGCAGACCCGGGACTAGCGGGAGTTGAGCAGTTCTTC
TRBV19	TRBD2	TRBJ2-3	few	CASSIVLAGNTDTQYF	TGTGCCAGTAGTATAGTGCTAGCGGGAAACACAGATACGCAGTATTTT
TRBV5-6	-	TRBJ2-2	-	CASSSTGNTGELFF	TGTGCCAGCAGCTCGACAGGGAACACCGGGGAGCTGTTTTTT
TRBV7-9	-	TRBJ2-1	-	CASSPGWNEQFF	TGTGCCAGCAGCCCGGGATGGAATGAGCAGTTCTTC
TRBV12-3/TRBV12-4	-	TRBJ1-4	-	CASSLLRANLFF	TGTGCCAGCAGTTTGTTGCGGGCCAACCTGTTTTTT
TRBV6-5	TRBD1	TRBJ1-1	-	CASSSLDRVAFF	TGTGCCAGCAGTTCCCTCGACAGGGTGGCTTTCTTT
TRBV23-1	-	TRBJ2-7	-	CASSRRQAYEQYF	TGCGCCAGCAGTCGAAGACAGGCCTACGAGCAGTACTTC
TRBV5-1	-	TRBJ2-3	-	CASSGAGQGGTDTQYF	TGCGCCAGCAGCGGGGCCGGACAGGGAGGGACAGATACGCAGTATTTT
TRBV7-9	TRBD1	TRBJ2-4	-	CASSTTQPRTGEEFTDKNIQYF	TGTGCCAGCAGCACAACCCAACCCCGGACAGGGGAGGAATTTACAGACAAAAACATTCAGTACTTC
TRBV12-5	-	TRBJ2-1	-	CASGPGMAYNEQFF	TGTGCTAGTGGTCCAGGGATGGCCTACAATGAGCAGTTCTTC
TRBV6-5	-	TRBJ1-3	-	CASRLLDLAGNTIYF	TGTGCCAGCAGGCTCTTGGACTTGGCTGGAAACACCATATATTTT
TRBV11-2	-	TRBJ2-5	-	CASSLAWTEKETQYF	TGTGCCAGCAGCTTAGCTTGGACAGAAAAAGAGACCCAGTACTTC
TRBV7-6	-	TRBJ1-3	-	CASSLEAGRNTIYF	TGTGCCAGCAGCTTAGAGGCAGGGAGAAACACCATATATTTT
TRBV19	TRBD1	TRBJ1-1	-	CASSISSGQKEAFF	TGTGCCAGTAGTATTTCGTCGGGACAGAAGGAAGCTTTCTTT
TRBV25-1	-	TRBJ2-3	-	CASNLNRQVFTDTQYF	TGTGCCAGCAATCTGAATCGACAGGTTTTCACAGATACGCAGTATTTT
TRBV7-9	-	TRBJ2-1	-	CASSFSGLGNEQFF	TGTGCCAGCAGCTTTTCGGGATTGGGCAATGAGCAGTTCTTC
TRBV15	TRBD1	TRBJ2-7	-	CATSRDRQGRALSYEQYF	TGTGCCACCAGCAGAGACCGACAGGGAAGGGCCCTCTCCTACGAGCAGTACTTC
TRBV27	TRBD1	TRBJ1-2	-	CASRAAGTGGLYGYTF	TGTGCCAGCAGAGCGGCGGGGACAGGGGGCCTCTATGGCTACACCTTC
TRBV10-1	-	TRBJ2-3	-	CASSDLITGFCRLTDTQYF	TGCGCCAGCAGTGACCTTATTACAGGGTTCTGCAGGTTAACAGATACGCAGTATTTT
TRBV19	-	TRBJ2-1	-	CASSIGDRAKDEQFF	TGTGCCAGTAGTATCGGAGACAGAGCCAAAGATGAGCAGTTCTTC
TRBV21-1	-	TRBJ2-7	-	CASRPTTEQYF	TGTGCCAGCCGGCCGACTACTGAGCAGTACTTC
TRBV4-1	-	TRBJ2-7	-	CASSHPRGEQYF	TGCGCCAGCAGCCATCCTAGGGGGGAGCAGTACTTC
TRBV20-1	-	TRBJ2-7	-	CSASTGKLHYEQYF	TGCAGTGCTAGTACGGGGAAGTTGCACTACGAGCAGTACTTC
TRBV19	TRBD2	TRBJ2-7	-	CASSIIPPSGITYEQYF	TGTGCCAGTAGTATAATCCCCCCTAGCGGGATTACCTACGAGCAGTACTTC
TRBV25-1	-	TRBJ1-6	few	CASSEGQGSSPLHF	TGTGCCAGCAGTGAGGGGCAGGGTTCATCACCCCTCCACTTT
TRBV2	-	TRBJ1-5	-	CASSHRFSSNQPQHF	TGTGCCAGCAGTCACAGGTTTTCTAGCAATCAGCCCCAGCATTTT
TRBV7-8	TRBD2	TRBJ2-7	-	CASSSFDGRAAQFYEQYF	TGTGCCAGCAGCTCATTTGACGGGAGGGCGGCCCAATTCTACGAGCAGTACTTC